This T cell receptor (beta chain) was retrieved from a study of T-cell reconstitution after alpha-beta-depleted transplantation in children. Study-level findings and limits: The high TCRbeta diversity at day 60 in some patients came from surviving recipient T cells and thymic progenitors. Several hundred expanded graft clones reportedly gave rise to the alpha-beta T cells present about two months after transplant. T-cell counts and diversity at one year following transplant were attributed mainly to newly produced T cells.

Points on this clonotype: The target antigen is unknown.

Molecular barcoding with unique molecular identifiers was used for the TCRbeta library. TCRdb re-called the PCR reads through MiXCR, storing one row per CDR3 protein. Found here are just over 200,000 distinct CDR3 sequences, about 8.7% of them singletons; the top ten hold less than 40%. Sequenced here: PBMCs, mostly from graft donor cells, sampled 360 days after TCRalphabeta/CD19-depleted stem cell transplant. This sequence originates from a male patient aged 2 to 9 who had a stem cell transplant for acute myeloid leukemia, so the T cells may come from the graft donor.

The CDR3 spells CASGLLGGGSYGYTF. CDR3 bases: TGTGCCAGCGGACTCTTGGGGGGCGGGAGCTATGGCTACACCTTC. The V and J genes are TRBV12-3 or TRBV12-4 and TRBJ1-2, with D possibly being TRBD1 (6 bases). The ends were cut back, 8 bases at V and 4 bases at J, with 20 bases in the middle. This CDR3 is built from 15 residues.